The 26 T cell receptor beta chains reported below all come from one sample, sequenced in a study of blood T cell repertoires in COVID-19. The assay was immunoSEQ multiplex PCR, and TCRdb's table has in-frame clones only and misses some. The sample comprises some 250,000 clones, more than 75% of which are singletons, and about 5% rests with the top ten. Sequencing used peripheral blood. The receptors stem from an older woman with COVID-19, enrolled during active disease.

The rearrangement uses TRBV29-1 and TRBJ1-1; D possibly corresponds to TRBD1 (6 bases). Trimming shortened V by 4 bases and J by 10 bases, and 16 bases separated the two germline ends. Germline V gene sequence: CDR1 SQVTM, CDR2 ANQGSEA. The CDR3 loop spans 12 amino acids. The CDR3 reads CSVAGGAPRAFF. The CDR3, as DNA: TGCAGCGTTGCGGGGGGGGCCCCAAGAGCTTTCTTT.

The chain uses TRBV6-2 or TRBV6-3 and TRBJ2-1, with 7 bases identical to TRBD2. Germline V lookup: CDR1 MNHEY, CDR2 SVGEGT. The CDR3 is 17 amino acids. V shed 0 bases, J shed 0 bases, and the junction held 5 bases outside the gene matches. The CDR3 nucleotides read TGTGCCAGCAGTTACTCCTCCGGGACTAACTCCTACAATGAGCAGTTCTTC. Protein: CASSYSSGTNSYNEQFF.

The chain uses TRBV7-2 and TRBJ2-5; 12 bases agree with TRBD2. V lost 4 bases and J lost 4; bases outside the gene matches: 7. Germline lookup yields CDR1 SGHTA and CDR2 FQGNSA. The CDR3 runs to 16 residues. CDR3 in DNA: TGTGCCAGCAGCTCGACTAGCGGGAGTTTGAGAGAGACCCAGTACTTC. It codes for CASSSTSGSLRETQYF.

The chain is built from TRBV27 and TRBJ2-2; 10 bases line up with TRBD2. V was pared by 8 bases and J by 4 bases, with 7 bases of the junction left unmatched. CDR3 length: 15 amino acids. Germline V CDR1 and CDR2: MNHEY, SMNVEV (reference sequence). The DNA of the CDR3 is TGTGCCAGCGGAGCTAGCGGGAGATTCACCGGGGAGCTGTTTTTT. Amino acids: CASGASGRFTGELFF.

The genes are TRBV4-1 and TRBJ2-1, with 9 bases matching TRBD1. The CDR3 sequence is 15 residues long. The V segment lost 2 bases and the J segment 6 bases; nucleotides outside the gene matches: 5. The germline gives CDR1 MGHRA, CDR2 YSYEKL. The CDR3 nucleotides read TGCGCCAGCAGCCAACGGGACAGGGTGTCCAATGAGCAGTTCTTC. Translating it yields CASSQRDRVSNEQFF.

CDR3: CASQDRGPQPQHF. The CDR3, as DNA: TGTGCCAGCCAGGACAGGGGGCCTCAGCCCCAGCATTTT. The chain recombines TRBV28 with TRBJ1-5; 11 positions match TRBD1. CDR3 size: 13 residues. The germline gives CDR1 MDHEN, CDR2 SYDVKM. V lost 8 bases, J lost 6 bases, and 3 bases stayed unmatched.

The rearrangement links TRBV5-4 to TRBJ1-2, with D maybe TRBD1 (6 bases). The germline V and J ends were trimmed by 5 bases and 3 bases, with 14 bases remaining between them. CDR3 length: 14 residues. The V gene's germline CDR1 is SGHNT and CDR2 YYREEE (reference sequence). CDR3 loop: CASSKQQGDYGYTF. CDR3 nucleotides: TGTGCCAGCAGTAAACAACAGGGTGACTATGGCTACACCTTC.

The chain has TRBV7-2 and TRBJ2-7; D is ambiguous. CDR1 and CDR2 from the germline V gene are SGHTA and FQGNSA. Between the trimmed V and J ends, which lost 5 bases and 4 bases, there was a span of 9 bases. This CDR3 spans 12 amino acids. The CDR3, as DNA: TGTGCCAGCAGCCCGCAGAGGTACGAGCAGTACTTC. Amino acids: CASSPQRYEQYF.

This chain connects TRBV7-2 to TRBJ2-7, with D unresolved. Germline V gene sequence: CDR1 SGHTA, CDR2 FQGNSA. V lost 4 bases, J lost 3 bases, and 16 bases lay in between. The CDR3 covers 15 residues. CDR3 in amino acids: CASSYRLAPNYEQYF. The CDR3 nucleotides are TGTGCCAGCAGCTACCGACTCGCGCCTAACTACGAGCAGTACTTC.

This clone was seen only a few times. V usage is TRBV2 and J usage is TRBJ2-1, with D possibly TRBD2 on 6 matching bases. Trimming stripped 8 bases from V and 8 bases from J, with 19 bases between. This CDR3 is 14 amino acids long. The V gene's germline CDR1 is SNHLY and CDR2 FYNNEI. CDR3 in amino acids: CASDLVAGRDEQFF. As DNA, the CDR3 is TGTGCCAGCGACCTCGTCGCGGGGCGCGATGAGCAGTTCTTC.

The rearrangement uses TRBV7-7 and TRBJ2-3; D is unresolved. Germline V gene data show CDR1 as SSHAT and CDR2 as FNYEAQ (reference sequence). V lost 5 bases to trimming and J lost 3 bases, with 6 bases between them. This CDR3 spans 12 amino acids. CDR3 residues: CASSPGTDTQYF. CDR3 DNA: TGTGCCAGCAGCCCCGGGACAGATACGCAGTATTTT.

The chain combines TRBV4-2 with TRBJ2-5, with 10 bases identical to TRBD2. This CDR3 region has 22 residues. V shed 2 bases, J shed 1 base, and the junction held 22 bases outside the gene matches. The germline V gene has CDR1 LGHNA and CDR2 YNFKEQ. The CDR3 DNA is TGTGCCAGCAGCCAAACCGGGCTAGCGGGAGAGGAAGTTCGGGGGCCCCAAGAGACCCAGTACTTC. Its protein product is CASSQTGLAGEEVRGPQETQYF.

The chain carries TRBV13 and TRBJ1-1, with no clear D. Trimming stripped 6 bases from V and 1 base from J, with 21 bases between. Germline CDR1 is PRHDT and CDR2 is FYEKMQ (reference sequence). The CDR3 runs 17 residues. CDR3 nucleotides: TGTGCCAGCAGGAGGTTGCGGGAGTGGCAGAAGAACACTGAAGCTTTCTTT. Encoded protein: CASRRLREWQKNTEAFF.

This chain links TRBV6-4 with TRBJ1-2; 7 bases are shared with TRBD1. Per the germline V gene, CDR1 is MRHNA and CDR2 is SNTAGT. The CDR3 covers 15 residues. V trimming: 10 bases; J trimming: 0 bases; junction bases outside the gene matches: 11. In DNA, the CDR3 is TGTGCCACAATTGAACAGGGGTTAGCTAACTATGGCTACACCTTC. Its translation is CATIEQGLANYGYTF.

The rearrangement links TRBV7-3 to TRBJ2-3, with 7 bases aligning to TRBD2. Looked up from germline, CDR1 is SGHTA and CDR2 is FQGTGA. The CDR3 spans 15 residues. V was pared by 6 bases and J by 4 bases, with 10 bases of the junction left unmatched. CDR3 residues: CASSPSGKAADTQYF. The CDR3 DNA follows: TGTGCCAGCAGTCCGAGCGGGAAGGCCGCAGATACGCAGTATTTT. Filled out from reference TRBV7-3 and TRBJ2-3, the complete variable domain reads GAGVSQTPSNKVTEKGKYVELRCDPISGHTALYWYRQSLGQGPEFLIYFQGTGAADDSGLPNDRFFAVRPEGSVSTLKIQRTERGDSAVYLCASSPSGKAADTQYFGPGTRLTVL.

CDR3 residues: CASSPTGNYGYTF. The CDR3 bases are TGTGCCAGCAGCCCGACAGGAAACTATGGCTACACCTTC. The genes are TRBV6-5 and TRBJ1-2, with D perhaps TRBD1 (6 bases). The CDR3 totals 13 residues. From germline, CDR1 is MNHEY and CDR2 SVGAGI. The ends were cut back, 6 bases at V and 2 bases at J, with 10 bases in the middle.

The V call is TRBV6-5, the J call TRBJ1-5; 8 nucleotides agree with TRBD1. Per the germline V gene, CDR1 is MNHEY and CDR2 is SVGAGI. J gave up 6 bases and V 5 bases, and 6 bases lay outside the gene matches. The CDR3 is 14 residues long. DNA of the CDR3: TGTGCCAGCAGTCCGAACAGGGGGGCTCAGCCCCAGCATTTT. It yields the protein CASSPNRGAQPQHF.

The genes are TRBV3-1 (or the pseudogene TRBV3-2) and TRBJ1-4; TRBD1 matches 7 bases. CDR3 size: 14 residues. The V gene end was trimmed by 4 bases and the J gene end by 11 bases; junction bases not matched to a gene: 10. Germline CDR1 reads LGHDT; CDR2 reads YNNKEL (reference sequence). CDR3 protein: CASSPRRGQVKLFF. The CDR3 DNA reads as TGTGCCAGCAGCCCTCGGAGGGGGCAGGTGAAACTGTTTTTT.

This clone has only one observation. The genes are TRBV28 and TRBJ1-2; 8 bases are shared with TRBD1. Germline CDR1 and CDR2: MDHEN and SYDVKM. The CDR3 runs to 14 residues. With 7 bases clipped from V and 2 bases from J, the junction kept 6 bases outside the gene matches. Here the CDR3 DNA reads TGTGCCAGCATCACAGGGGGACAGAACTATGGCTACACCTTC. Protein sequence: CASITGGQNYGYTF.

This sequence joins TRBV20-1 and TRBJ1-5; D is undetermined. This CDR3 spans 13 amino acids. Germline lookup yields CDR1 DFQATT and CDR2 SNEGSKA (reference sequence). The V gene lost 3 bases and the J gene lost 0 bases, with 6 bases spanning the gap. CDR3 region: CSASAPSNQPQHF. CDR3 coding DNA: TGCAGTGCTAGTGCTCCTAGCAATCAGCCCCAGCATTTT.

V usage is TRBV4-1 and J usage is TRBJ1-1; 9 bases are shared with TRBD1. The CDR3 totals 16 residues. The J segment lost 1 base and the V segment lost 5 bases, leaving 8 bases of the junction unmatched. Germline CDR1 MGHRA, CDR2 YSYEKL. This CDR3 reads CASSGRDRVGNTEAFF. CDR3 bases: TGCGCCAGCAGCGGCCGGGACAGGGTAGGGAACACTGAAGCTTTCTTT.

The table lists this clone with a count of one. V usage is TRBV4-1 and J usage is TRBJ2-3; 7 bases align to TRBD1. The CDR3 runs to 17 residues. Germline V gene data show CDR1 as MGHRA and CDR2 as YSYEKL. The ends lost 2 bases at V and 2 bases at J; junction bases unmatched: 10. Here the CDR3 DNA reads TGCGCCAGCAGCCAAACGGACAGGCGTGACTTCACAGATACGCAGTATTTT. Protein sequence: CASSQTDRRDFTDTQYF.

This clone was counted once. The gene calls are TRBV9 and TRBJ2-7, with 10 bases aligning to TRBD2. CDR3 length: 15 amino acids. The germline V gene has CDR1 SGDLS and CDR2 YYNGEE. V lost 0 bases to trimming and J lost 3 bases; unmatched junction nucleotides: 3. CDR3 coding DNA: TGTGCCAGCAGCGTAGCAGCGGGAGGGTTCTACGAGCAGTACTTC. Its translation is CASSVAAGGFYEQYF. The whole variable domain, remainder taken from reference TRBV9 and TRBJ2-7, is DSGVTQTPKHLITATGQRVTLRCSPRSGDLSVYWYQQSLDQGLQFLIQYYNGEERAKGNILERFSAQQFPDLHSELNLSSLELGDSALYFCASSVAAGGFYEQYFGPGTRLTVT.

This clone was seen just once. The V gene is TRBV19, the J gene TRBJ2-3, with D maybe TRBD2 (6 bases). Trimming took 6 bases from V and 0 from J, leaving 19 bases between them. The CDR3 runs to 17 residues. Germline CDR1 and CDR2: LNHDA and SQIVND (reference sequence). For the CDR3, the DNA is TGTGCCAGTAGGTCCTCGGGGGTGGGAACTAGCACAGATACGCAGTATTTT. Encoded protein: CASRSSGVGTSTDTQYF. Full variable domain (rest looked up from reference TRBV19 and TRBJ2-3): DGGITQSPKYLFRKEGQNVTLSCEQNLNHDAMYWYRQDPGQGLRLIYYSQIVNDFQKGDIAEGYSVSREKKESFPLTVTSAQKNPTAFYLCASRSSGVGTSTDTQYFGPGTRLTVL.

The table lists this clone with a few counts. The chain combines TRBV19 with TRBJ2-7; maybe TRBD1 (6 bases). Germline V CDR1 and CDR2: LNHDA, SQIVND (reference sequence). The CDR3 sequence is 14 residues long. Trimming shortened V by 3 bases and J by 2 bases, and 11 bases separated the two germline ends. In DNA form, the CDR3 reads TGTGCCAGTAGTATCTCACAGGGAGCCTACGAGCAGTACTTC. It encodes CASSISQGAYEQYF.

The rearrangement uses TRBV7-9 and TRBJ1-4, with D possibly matching TRBD1 (6 bases). Trimming pared 3 bases from V and 4 bases from J, leaving 9 bases between. Germline V gene lookup returns CDR1 SEHNR and CDR2 FQNEAQ (reference sequence). The CDR3 is 14 amino acids. The CDR3 loop is CASSFTGSNEKLFF. CDR3 in DNA: TGTGCCAGCAGCTTTACAGGGAGTAATGAAAAACTGTTTTTT.